The rows below give T cell receptor beta chains drawn from one sample of a study of T cell responses to AZD1222 COVID-19 vaccine. Libraries were prepared by immunoSEQ multiplex PCR; TCRdb keeps only in-frame clonotypes and omits some of them. The table has 90,000 to 95,000 clones, about 88% seen once. Sequences were derived from peripheral blood, sampled on day 0 of AZD1222 vaccination. The receptors come from an adult in good health. Each CDR3 is given with its conserved first and last residue. D genes are given only for firm matches.

TRBJ2-7,TRBV6-5,TRBD1,CASSNTGGGYEQYF
TRBJ2-1,TRBV10-3,TRBD2,CATNPGGFRGGQDEQFF
TRBJ2-4,TRBV7-8,.,CASSLEMGGRGNIQYF
TRBJ2-3,TRBV24-1,TRBD1,CATSAGQASTDTQYF
TRBJ2-1,TRBV24-1,.,CATSDGTARSYNEQFF
TRBJ2-5,TRBV11-3,TRBD2,CASSPSGQETQYF
TRBJ1-6,TRBV7-9,.,CASSWTGSSYNSPLHF
TRBJ2-7,TRBV5-1,.,CASSLFLSYEQYF
TRBJ2-7,TRBV6-1,.,CASSEVRLGEQYF
TRBJ2-5,TRBV24-1,TRBD1,CATSDPATGGSQETQYF
TRBJ2-1,TRBV29-1,.,CSVEDPVHDEQFF
TRBJ1-1,TRBV7-9,.,CASSFTPNTEAFF
TRBJ2-7,TRBV4-1,TRBD1,CASSQVTGGGYEQYF
TRBJ2-7,TRBV14,TRBD1,CASSPSGTYRGLGVYEQYF
TRBJ1-2,TRBV19,TRBD1,CASSIATGEYGYTF
TRBJ1-2,TRBV6-2/TRBV6-3,.,CASSYRGPYGYTF
TRBJ1-1,TRBV6-2/TRBV6-3,.,CASSYGRSRLNTEAFF
TRBJ1-1,TRBV25-1,.,CASSELGKGNTEAFF
TRBJ2-6,TRBV19,.,CASSINRGSGANVLTF
TRBJ1-1,TRBV28,.,CASSYSGTEAFF
TRBJ1-5,TRBV28,.,CASRPALLFIVSRAGSQPQHF
TRBJ2-2,TRBV3-1/TRBV3-2,TRBD1,CASSSTGGRVGELFF
TRBJ1-4,TRBV21-1,.,CAGGTVATNEKLFF
TRBJ2-7,TRBV3-1/TRBV3-2,.,CASSQEWGFGERNYEQYF